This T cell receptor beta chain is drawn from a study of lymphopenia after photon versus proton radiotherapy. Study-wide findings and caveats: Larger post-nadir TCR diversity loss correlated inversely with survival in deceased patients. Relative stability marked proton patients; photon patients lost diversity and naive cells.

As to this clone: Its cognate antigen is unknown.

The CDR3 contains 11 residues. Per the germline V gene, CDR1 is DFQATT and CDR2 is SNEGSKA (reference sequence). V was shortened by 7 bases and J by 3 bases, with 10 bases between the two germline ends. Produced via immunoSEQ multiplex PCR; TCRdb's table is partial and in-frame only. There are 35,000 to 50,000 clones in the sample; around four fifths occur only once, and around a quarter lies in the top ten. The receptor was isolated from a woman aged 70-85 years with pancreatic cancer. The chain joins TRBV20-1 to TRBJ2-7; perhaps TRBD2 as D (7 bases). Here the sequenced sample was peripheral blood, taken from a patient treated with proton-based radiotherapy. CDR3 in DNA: TGCAGTGGGGAGGGGGGCTACGAGCAGTACTTC. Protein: CSGEGGYEQYF.